This TCR beta chain was found in a study of memory CD4+ T cells and cytomegalovirus serostatus. Repertoires were generated with immunoSEQ multiplex PCR, while TCRdb's copy carries only in-frame clones and drops some. Of 20,000 to 30,000 clones listed, approximately 71% are singletons. V gave up 3 bases and J gave up 5 bases, with 12 bases separating them. Germline V gene sequence: CDR1 MNHEY, CDR2 SVGAGI. The length of the CDR3 is 14 residues. The sort gate was single viable CD3+CD4+CD8-CD45RO+ cells for memory CD4+ T cells. Turning to this clone: The sample contains more than one DNA sequence encoding this CDR3.

Sequencing was done on a sample of memory CD4+ T cells from blood. This TCR was recovered from an adult in good health and CMV-seronegative. The V call is TRBV6-5, the J call TRBJ2-3, with D maybe TRBD1 (6 bases). The CDR3 protein is CASSYGRGVDTQYF. The DNA for the CDR3 is TGTGCCAGCAGTTATGGCAGGGGAGTAGATACGCAGTATTTT.